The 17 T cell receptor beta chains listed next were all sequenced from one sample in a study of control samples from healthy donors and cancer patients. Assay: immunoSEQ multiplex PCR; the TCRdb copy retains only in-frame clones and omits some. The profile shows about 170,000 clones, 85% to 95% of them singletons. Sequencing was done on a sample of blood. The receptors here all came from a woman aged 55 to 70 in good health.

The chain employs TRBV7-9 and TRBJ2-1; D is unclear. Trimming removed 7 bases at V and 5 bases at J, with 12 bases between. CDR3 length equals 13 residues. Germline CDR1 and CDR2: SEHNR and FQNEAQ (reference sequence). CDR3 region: CASTLGANNEQFF. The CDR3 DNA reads TGTGCCAGCACCCTAGGAGCTAACAATGAGCAGTTCTTC.

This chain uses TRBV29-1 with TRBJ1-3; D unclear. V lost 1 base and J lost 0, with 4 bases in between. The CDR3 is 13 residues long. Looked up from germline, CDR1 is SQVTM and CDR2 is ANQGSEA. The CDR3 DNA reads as TGCAGCGTTGAAGCAGTCTCTGGAAACACCATATATTTT. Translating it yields CSVEAVSGNTIYF.

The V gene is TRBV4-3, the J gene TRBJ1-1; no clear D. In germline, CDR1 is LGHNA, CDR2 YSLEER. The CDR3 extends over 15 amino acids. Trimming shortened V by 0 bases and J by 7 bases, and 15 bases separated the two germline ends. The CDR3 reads CASSQDRSGFVEAFF. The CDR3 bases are TGCGCCAGCAGCCAAGATAGGTCCGGATTCGTTGAAGCTTTCTTT.

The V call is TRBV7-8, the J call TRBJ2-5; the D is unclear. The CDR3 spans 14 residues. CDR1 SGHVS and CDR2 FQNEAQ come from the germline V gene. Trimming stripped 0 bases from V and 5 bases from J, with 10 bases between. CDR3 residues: CASSLAGSMETQYF. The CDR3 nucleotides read TGTGCCAGCAGCTTAGCGGGTAGCATGGAGACCCAGTACTTC.

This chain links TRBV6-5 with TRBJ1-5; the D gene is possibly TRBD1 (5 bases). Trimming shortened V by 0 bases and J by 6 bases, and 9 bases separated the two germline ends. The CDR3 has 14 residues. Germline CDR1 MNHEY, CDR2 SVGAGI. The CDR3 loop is CASSYSEGTQPQHF. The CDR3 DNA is TGTGCCAGCAGTTACTCAGAAGGGACTCAGCCCCAGCATTTT.

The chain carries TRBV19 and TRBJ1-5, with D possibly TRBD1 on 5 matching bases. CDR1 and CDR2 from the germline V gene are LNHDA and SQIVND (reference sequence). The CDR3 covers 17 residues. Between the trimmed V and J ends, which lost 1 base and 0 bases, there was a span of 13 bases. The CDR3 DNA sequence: TGTGCCAGTAGTATAGGTCCGGGTGGGACTAGCAATCAGCCCCAGCATTTT. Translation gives CASSIGPGGTSNQPQHF.

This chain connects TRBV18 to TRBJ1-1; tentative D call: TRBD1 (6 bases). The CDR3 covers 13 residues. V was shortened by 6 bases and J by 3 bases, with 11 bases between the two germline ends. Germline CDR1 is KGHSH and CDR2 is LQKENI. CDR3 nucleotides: TGTGCCAGCTCCACAGGGTACGACACTGAAGCTTTCTTT. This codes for CASSTGYDTEAFF. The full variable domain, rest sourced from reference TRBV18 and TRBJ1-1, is NAGVMQNPRHLVRRRGQEARLRCSPMKGHSHVYWYRQLPEEGLKFMVYLQKENIIDESGMPKERFSAEFPKEGPSILRIQQVVRGDSAAYFCASSTGYDTEAFFGQGTRLTVV.

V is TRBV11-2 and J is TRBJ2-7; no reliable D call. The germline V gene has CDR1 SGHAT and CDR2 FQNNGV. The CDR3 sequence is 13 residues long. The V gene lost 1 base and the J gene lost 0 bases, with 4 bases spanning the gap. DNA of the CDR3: TGTGCCAGCAGCTTAGGGGCCTCCTACGAGCAGTACTTC. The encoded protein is CASSLGASYEQYF. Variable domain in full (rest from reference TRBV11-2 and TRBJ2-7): EAGVAQSPRYKIIEKRQSVAFWCNPISGHATLYWYQQILGQGPKLLIQFQNNGVVDDSQLPKDRFSAERLKGVDSTLKIQPAKLEDSAVYLCASSLGASYEQYFGPGTRLTVT.

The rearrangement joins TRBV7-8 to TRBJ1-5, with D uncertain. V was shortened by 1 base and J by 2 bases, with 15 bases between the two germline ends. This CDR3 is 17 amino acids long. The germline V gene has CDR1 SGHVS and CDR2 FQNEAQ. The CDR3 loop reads CASSLGYGSLGNQPQHF. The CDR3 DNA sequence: TGTGCCAGCAGCTTAGGGTACGGATCCCTAGGCAATCAGCCCCAGCATTTT.

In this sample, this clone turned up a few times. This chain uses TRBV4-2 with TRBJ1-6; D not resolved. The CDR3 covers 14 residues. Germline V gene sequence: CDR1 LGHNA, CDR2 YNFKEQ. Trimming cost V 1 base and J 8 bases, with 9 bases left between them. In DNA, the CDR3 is TGTGCCAGCAGCCAAGTTGGGAGTTATTCACCCCTCCACTTT. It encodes CASSQVGSYSPLHF.

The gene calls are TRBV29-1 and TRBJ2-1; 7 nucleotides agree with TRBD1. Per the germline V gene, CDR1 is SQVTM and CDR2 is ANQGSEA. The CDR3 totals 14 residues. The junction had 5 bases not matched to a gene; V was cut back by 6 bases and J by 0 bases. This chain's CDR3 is CSVGTDYSYNEQFF. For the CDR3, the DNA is TGCAGCGTCGGGACAGACTACTCCTACAATGAGCAGTTCTTC.

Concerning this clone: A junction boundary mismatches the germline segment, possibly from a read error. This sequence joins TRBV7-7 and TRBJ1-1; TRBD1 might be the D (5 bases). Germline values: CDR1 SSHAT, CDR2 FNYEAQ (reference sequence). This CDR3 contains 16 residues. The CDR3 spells CASSLAGTWGETEAFF. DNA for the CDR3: TGTGCTAGCAGCTTAGCGGGAACATGGGGCGAGACTGAAGCTTTCTTT.

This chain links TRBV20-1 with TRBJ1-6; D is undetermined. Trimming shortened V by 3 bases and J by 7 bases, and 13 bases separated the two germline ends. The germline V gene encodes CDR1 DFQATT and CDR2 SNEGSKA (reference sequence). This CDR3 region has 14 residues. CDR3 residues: CSASEQINNSPLHF. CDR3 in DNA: TGCAGTGCTAGTGAACAGATTAACAATTCACCCCTCCACTTT.

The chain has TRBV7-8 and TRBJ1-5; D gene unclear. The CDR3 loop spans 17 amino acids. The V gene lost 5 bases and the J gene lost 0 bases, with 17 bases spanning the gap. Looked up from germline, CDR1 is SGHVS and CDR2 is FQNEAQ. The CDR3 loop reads CASSTRRTGSSNQPQHF. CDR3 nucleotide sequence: TGTGCCAGCAGCACTCGAAGGACGGGATCTAGCAATCAGCCCCAGCATTTT.

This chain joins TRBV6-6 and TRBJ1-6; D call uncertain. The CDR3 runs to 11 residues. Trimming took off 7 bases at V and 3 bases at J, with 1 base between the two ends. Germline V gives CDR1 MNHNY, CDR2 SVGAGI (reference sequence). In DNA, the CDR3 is TGTGCCAGCAACTATAATTCACCCCTCCACTTT. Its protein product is CASNYNSPLHF.

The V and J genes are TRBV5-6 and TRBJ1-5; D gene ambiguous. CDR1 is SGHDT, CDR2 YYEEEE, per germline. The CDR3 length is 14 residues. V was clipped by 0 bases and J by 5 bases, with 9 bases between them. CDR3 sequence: CASSLGGVDQPQHF. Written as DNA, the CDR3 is TGTGCCAGCAGCTTGGGGGGAGTGGATCAGCCCCAGCATTTT.

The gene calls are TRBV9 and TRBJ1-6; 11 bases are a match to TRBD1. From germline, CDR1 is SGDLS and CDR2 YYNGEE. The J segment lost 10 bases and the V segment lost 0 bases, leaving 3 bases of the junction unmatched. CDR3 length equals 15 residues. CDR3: CASSVADRGQSPLHF. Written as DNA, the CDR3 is TGTGCCAGCAGCGTAGCGGACAGGGGGCAGTCACCCCTCCACTTT.